This T cell receptor beta chain is from a study of T-cell reconstitution after alpha-beta-depleted transplantation in children. There are a few counts of this clonotype. Its target is unknown. The study's findings and limits: Once a year had passed after transplant, T-cell counts and diversity came mostly from newly produced T cells. Recipient T cells and thymic progenitors that survived gave rise to the high TCRbeta diversity observed at day 60 in some patients. Several hundred graft clones that had expanded were reportedly the source of alpha-beta T cells about two months after transplant.

Preparation of the TCRbeta library used unique molecular identifiers. In TCRdb, the PCR reads were re-called with MiXCR into one record per CDR3 protein. The sample holds hundreds of thousands of distinct CDR3 sequences, about 16% seen once. The CDR3 totals 17 residues. CDR1 is LGHDT and CDR2 is YNNKEL in the germline V gene (reference sequence). V shed 0 bases and J shed 3 bases, with 17 bases lying between them. The chain combines TRBV3-1 with TRBJ1-2; D ambiguous. This receptor was identified in a boy under two years old who had a stem cell transplant for Wiskott-Aldrich syndrome, so the T cells may come from the graft donor. Sequenced here: PBMCs, mostly from graft donor cells, sampled 360 days after TCRalphabeta/CD19-depleted stem cell transplant. The CDR3 region has the DNA TGTGCCAGCAGCCAAGAGAGTTGGAAGGACGGTGACTATGGCTACACCTTC. Its protein product is CASSQESWKDGDYGYTF.